This T cell receptor (beta chain) was recorded in a study of T cell changes during pregnancy in multiple sclerosis. Measured with immunoSEQ multiplex PCR; TCRdb has only the in-frame clones, and not every one. The sample holds over 10,000 clones, around 88% seen once. Sequencing used CD8+ T cells from peripheral blood mononuclear cells, obtained in the second trimester of pregnancy. This sequence originates from a female donor in good health, enrolled as a control in a pregnancy study.

CDR3: CASRGGSGSEQFF. CDR3 sequence (DNA): TGTGCCAGCAGGGGCGGGAGTGGGAGTGAGCAGTTCTTC. The V call is TRBV25-1, the J call TRBJ2-1; 7 bases map to TRBD2. With V trimmed by 6 bases and J by 9 bases, 8 bases remained unmatched. Germline CDR1 is MGHDK and CDR2 is SYGVNS. The CDR3 is 13 amino acids.